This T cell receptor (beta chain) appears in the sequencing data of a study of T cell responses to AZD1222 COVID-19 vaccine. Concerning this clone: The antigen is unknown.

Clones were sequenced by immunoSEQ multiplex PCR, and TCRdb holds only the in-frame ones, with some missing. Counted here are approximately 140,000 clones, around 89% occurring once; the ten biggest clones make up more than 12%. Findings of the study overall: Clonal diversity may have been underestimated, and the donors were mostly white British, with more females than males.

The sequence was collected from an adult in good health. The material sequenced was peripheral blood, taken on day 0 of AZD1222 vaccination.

The CDR3 coding sequence is TGTGCCAGCAGCGCCAATCCGAACACTGAAGCTTTCTTT. It is translated as CASSANPNTEAFF. The J gene is TRBJ1-1, the V gene TRBV9; no definite D call. The CDR3 totals 13 residues. The V end was cut by 3 bases, the J end by 1 base, with 7 bases between. The germline gives CDR1 SGDLS, CDR2 YYNGEE. Combining the CDR3 with reference TRBV9 and TRBJ1-1 gives the whole variable domain DSGVTQTPKHLITATGQRVTLRCSPRSGDLSVYWYQQSLDQGLQFLIQYYNGEERAKGNILERFSAQQFPDLHSELNLSSLELGDSALYFCASSANPNTEAFFGQGTRLTVV.